What follows are 30 T cell receptor beta chains derived from one specimen sequenced in a study of graft-versus-host responses after intestinal transplantation. Repertoires were generated with immunoSEQ multiplex PCR, while TCRdb's copy carries only in-frame clones and drops some. The sample holds about 7,000 clones, around a third seen once. Plates contained around 200,000 CFSE-labeled responder cells and around 200,000 irradiated, violet-dye-labeled stimulator cells. The material was alloreactive CD8+ T cells from a mixed lymphocyte reaction culture, obtained before transplantation. Subset denoted: CFSE-low proliferating T cells sorted from roughly six-day pre-transplant mixed lymphocyte reaction (GvH or HvG direction). All receptors derive from a human patient who was an organ donor for intestinal transplantation.

This clone was picked up a small number of times. The V gene is TRBV11-2, the J gene TRBJ1-6; tentative D call: TRBD1 (6 bases). The germline CDR1 and CDR2 sequences are SGHAT and FQNNGV. The CDR3 is made up of 16 amino acids. The V end lost 4 bases, the J end lost 3 bases, and 13 bases lay between the germline ends. The CDR3 reads CASSYLRGNYNSPLHF. For the CDR3, the DNA is TGTGCCAGCAGCTACCTCAGGGGAAACTATAATTCACCCCTCCACTTT.

This chain links TRBV5-1 with TRBJ2-7; TRBD2 might be the D (7 bases). Germline V gene sequence: CDR1 SGHRS, CDR2 YFSETQ. The CDR3 consists of 15 residues. Trimming pared 0 bases from V and 2 bases from J, leaving 12 bases between. Here the CDR3 reads CASSLGWGGTYEQYF. CDR3 in DNA: TGCGCCAGCAGCTTGGGGTGGGGGGGCACCTACGAGCAGTACTTC.

This clone was recorded many times. This rearrangement joins TRBV6-6 to TRBJ2-2; no reliable D call. The CDR3 has 12 amino acids. Trimming left V 0 bases short and J 6 bases short, with 2 bases between. Germline loops: CDR1 MNHNY, CDR2 SVGAGI (reference sequence). The CDR3 nucleotides are TGTGCCAGCAGTTACTCAGCCGGGGAGCTGTTTTTT. This encodes CASSYSAGELFF.

The chain recombines TRBV5-6 with TRBJ2-7; 8 bases agree with TRBD1. The CDR3 contains 14 residues. J lost 4 bases, V lost 4 bases, and 7 bases had no gene match. Germline loops: CDR1 SGHDT, CDR2 YYEEEE. Written as DNA, the CDR3 is TGTGCCAGCAGCGCGGACAGGGTGATGTACGAGCAGTACTTC. It specifies CASSADRVMYEQYF.

This clone rates as medium-sized. The chain has TRBV6-1 and TRBJ2-7; TRBD1 matches at 12 bases. The CDR3 length is 13 residues. V shed 6 bases and J 7 bases; nucleotides not matched to a gene: 4. The germline CDR1 and CDR2 sequences are MNHNS and SASEGT. The CDR3 protein is CASRGTGGWEQYF. The CDR3 DNA reads TGTGCCAGCAGGGGGACAGGGGGCTGGGAGCAGTACTTC.

As for this clone: A much larger clone is a single base away; this may be a read error. V is TRBV4-2 and J is TRBJ2-7; 10 nucleotides match TRBD2. The CDR3 has 14 residues. V lost 6 bases and J lost 1; bases outside the gene matches: 3. Germline V gives CDR1 LGHNA, CDR2 YNFKEQ. The CDR3 sequence: CASRWTSGSYEQYF. The CDR3 DNA is TGTGCCAGCAGATGGACTAGCGGATCCTACGAGCAGTACTTC.

The CDR3 here is CASSSTGGQETQYF. Written as DNA, the CDR3 is TGTGCCAGCAGCTCGACAGGGGGACAAGAGACCCAGTACTTC. The J gene is TRBJ2-5, the V gene TRBV5-6; 9 bases align to TRBD1. The V segment lost 3 bases and the J segment 2 bases; nucleotides outside the gene matches: 2. The CDR3 runs to 14 residues. Germline V gene lookup returns CDR1 SGHDT and CDR2 YYEEEE. The full variable domain, with the rest looked up from reference TRBV5-6 and TRBJ2-5, is DAGVTQSPTHLIKTRGQQVTLRCSPKSGHDTVSWYQQALGQGPQFIFQYYEEEERQRGNFPDRFSGHQFPNYSSELNVNALLLGDSALYLCASSSTGGQETQYFGPGTRLLVL.

The J gene is TRBJ1-5, the V gene TRBV7-9; no definite D call. V was shortened by 2 bases and J by 6 bases, with 17 bases between the two germline ends. The CDR3 extends over 16 amino acids. The germline gives CDR1 SEHNR, CDR2 FQNEAQ (reference sequence). Here the CDR3 DNA reads TGTGCCAGCAGCTTATATTACCCCTGGGTAGGTCAGCCCCAGCATTTT. Encoded protein: CASSLYYPWVGQPQHF.

The chain has TRBV6-4 and TRBJ2-1, with 10 nucleotides matching TRBD2. CDR3 length: 16 amino acids. V dropped 3 bases and J dropped 3; count of bases not matched to a gene: 5. Germline V gene data show CDR1 as MRHNA and CDR2 as SNTAGT. CDR3 DNA sequence: TGTGCCAGCAGTGAGGGAACTAGCGGGATCTACAATGAGCAGTTCTTC. This gives the protein CASSEGTSGIYNEQFF.

CDR3 amino acids: CTSSHELAESYEQYF. CDR3 in DNA: TGCACCAGCAGCCACGAACTAGCGGAGTCCTACGAGCAGTACTTC. The genes are TRBV1 and TRBJ2-7; the table names TRBD2, a call not compared with the DNA. TRBV1 is a known pseudogene. The CDR3 runs to 15 residues.

This chain links TRBV19 with TRBJ1-3; 7 bases line up with TRBD1. Germline values: CDR1 LNHDA, CDR2 SQIVND (reference sequence). Trimming removed 4 bases from V and 4 bases from J; junction bases left unmatched: 16. The CDR3 contains 18 residues. The CDR3 DNA reads TGTGCCAGTAGTACCGAAGCCCGACAGGGTACCACGGGAAACACCATATATTTT. Residues: CASSTEARQGTTGNTIYF.

Only a few counts were recorded for this clone. The CDR3 here is CASSLGVRPGGNTIYF. CDR3 nucleotide sequence: TGTGCCAGCAGCTTAGGGGTTAGGCCTGGAGGAAACACCATATATTTT. This chain connects TRBV7-6 to TRBJ1-3; D unclear. The CDR3 is 16 amino acids. Germline V gives CDR1 SGHVS, CDR2 FNYEAQ. V lost 1 base and J lost 4, with 14 bases in between.

The V call is TRBV11-1, the J call TRBJ2-5, with D unresolved. Germline CDR1 and CDR2: SGHAT and FQDESV (reference sequence). The CDR3 is 15 residues long. V lost 6 bases, J lost 5 bases, and 19 bases lay in between. The CDR3 loop reads CASSAPGWLLETQYF. The CDR3 DNA follows: TGTGCCAGCAGTGCACCCGGGTGGCTTTTGGAGACCCAGTACTTC.

This clone was seen a handful of times. The chain combines TRBV7-6 with TRBJ1-3; D is undetermined. This CDR3 has 15 residues. V was cut by 2 bases and J by 0 bases, with 8 bases left in between. From germline, CDR1 is SGHVS and CDR2 FNYEAQ. CDR3 in amino acids: CASSLRAPSGNTIYF. CDR3 bases: TGTGCCAGCAGCTTAAGGGCCCCCTCTGGAAACACCATATATTTT.

This clone has only a few counts. The gene calls are TRBV5-1 and TRBJ2-1; D may be TRBD1 (6 bases). Per the germline V gene, CDR1 is SGHRS and CDR2 is YFSETQ. Between the trimmed V and J ends, which lost 5 bases and 2 bases, there was a span of 11 bases. The CDR3 runs to 14 residues. The CDR3 DNA reads TGCGCCAGCAGAAAACAGGGTCCCTACAATGAGCAGTTCTTC. Translation: CASRKQGPYNEQFF. The full variable domain, in which reference TRBV5-1 and TRBJ2-1 provide the parts outside the CDR3, is KAGVTQTPRYLIKTRGQQVTLSCSPISGHRSVSWYQQTPGQGLQFLFEYFSETQRNKGNFPGRFSGRQFSNSRSEMNVSTLELGDSALYLCASRKQGPYNEQFFGPGTRLTVL.

By share of the sample, this clone is medium-sized. The chain's CDR3 is CASSYGTGGLNTGELFF. CDR3 coding DNA: TGTGCCAGCAGCTACGGGACAGGGGGGCTCAACACCGGGGAGCTGTTTTTT. This chain links TRBV5-6 with TRBJ2-2; 11 nucleotides match TRBD1. Germline CDR1 and CDR2: SGHDT and YYEEEE. This CDR3 is built from 17 residues. V lost 3 bases, J lost 2 bases, and 6 bases stayed unmatched.

This clone was seen a handful of times. V gene TRBV2 combines with J gene TRBJ2-7; D assignment may be TRBD1 or TRBD2 (5 bases each). Per germline, CDR1 SNHLY and CDR2 FYNNEI. With 7 bases removed from V and 2 bases from J, the gap between germline ends came to 24 bases. The CDR3 extends over 17 amino acids. The CDR3: CASNRWSGQIPTYEQYF. CDR3 nucleotides: TGTGCCAGCAACAGATGGTCGGGGCAGATTCCTACCTACGAGCAGTACTTC.

V and J are TRBV5-6 and TRBJ2-1; 15 bases align to TRBD2. Losses at the gene ends were 2 bases for V and 9 bases for J; bases not matched to a gene: 3. Germline V gene lookup returns CDR1 SGHDT and CDR2 YYEEEE. The CDR3 length is 15 residues. The CDR3 sequence is CASSFGLAGGSEQFF. Written as DNA, the CDR3 is TGTGCCAGCAGCTTCGGACTAGCGGGGGGGAGTGAGCAGTTCTTC. Together with reference TRBV5-6 and TRBJ2-1, the CDR3 gives the full variable domain: DAGVTQSPTHLIKTRGQQVTLRCSPKSGHDTVSWYQQALGQGPQFIFQYYEEEERQRGNFPDRFSGHQFPNYSSELNVNALLLGDSALYLCASSFGLAGGSEQFFGPGTRLTVL.

The rearrangement joins TRBV5-1 to TRBJ2-5, with unresolved D. Matching the DNA end better, TRBJ2-7 makes the J call doubtful. The CDR3 has 13 amino acids. The germline V gene encodes CDR1 SGHRS and CDR2 YFSETQ. The CDR3 DNA reads as TGCGCCAGCAGCTCCGGGCTCCTCTACGAGCAGTACTTC. It is translated as CASSSGLLYEQYF.

This chain joins TRBV4-2 and TRBJ1-3; the D is unclear. The CDR3 length is 16 residues. V was pared by 2 bases and J by 2 bases, with 13 bases between. CDR1 and CDR2 from the germline V gene are LGHNA and YNFKEQ. CDR3 DNA: TGTGCCAGCAGCCAATACCCCGGTGCAGCTGGAAACACCATATATTTT. Encoded protein: CASSQYPGAAGNTIYF.

This clone occurred once. CDR3 protein: CASSWGPRGMEYSPLHF. Here the CDR3 DNA reads TGTGCCAGCAGCTGGGGGCCTCGGGGCATGGAGTATTCACCCCTCCACTTT. The chain links TRBV5-4 to TRBJ1-6; D might be TRBD1 (6 bases). Trimming shortened V by 3 bases and J by 8 bases, and 21 bases separated the two germline ends. Germline CDR1 SGHNT, CDR2 YYREEE (reference sequence). This CDR3 is 17 amino acids long. Combining the CDR3 with reference TRBV5-4 and TRBJ1-6 gives the whole variable domain ETGVTQSPTHLIKTRGQQVTLRCSSQSGHNTVSWYQQALGQGPQFIFQYYREEENGRGNFPPRFSGLQFPNYSSELNVNALELDDSALYLCASSWGPRGMEYSPLHFGNGTRLTVT.

The chain combines TRBV6-5 with TRBJ2-3; D is possibly TRBD1 (6 bases). The V gene lost 2 bases and the J gene lost 1 base, with 10 bases spanning the gap. The CDR3 is made up of 15 amino acids. Looked up from germline, CDR1 is MNHEY and CDR2 is SVGAGI. In DNA form, the CDR3 reads TGTGCCAGCAGTTACGCGTCAGGGGGCACAGATACGCAGTATTTT. Its translation is CASSYASGGTDTQYF.

This clone qualifies as large. The V and J genes are TRBV2 and TRBJ1-2, with TRBD1 as a possible D gene (5 bases). With 7 bases removed from V and 6 bases from J, the gap between germline ends came to 21 bases. The germline gives CDR1 SNHLY, CDR2 FYNNEI. The CDR3 totals 15 residues. The CDR3: CASTINVGLGDGYTF. The CDR3 DNA reads TGTGCCAGCACTATAAACGTGGGGTTAGGGGATGGCTACACCTTC.

The J gene is TRBJ1-4, the V gene TRBV5-6; a weak D match, TRBD1 (6 bases). The CDR3 contains 19 residues. The V end was cut by 0 bases, the J end by 3 bases, with 21 bases between. Germline CDR1 is SGHDT and CDR2 is YYEEEE. The CDR3 region is CASSLAVCRGALANEKLFF. CDR3 coding DNA: TGTGCCAGCAGCTTGGCCGTTTGTCGGGGGGCGTTGGCTAATGAAAAACTGTTTTTT.

The table lists this clone with a few counts. The chain uses TRBV5-1 and TRBJ2-1, with TRBD2 identical over 12 bases. The V gene's germline CDR1 is SGHRS and CDR2 YFSETQ. The CDR3 has 17 residues. The junction had 8 bases not matched to a gene; V was cut back by 2 bases and J by 5 bases. CDR3 nucleotide sequence: TGCGCCAGCAGCTTAGCTAGCGGGGGGGCGAAGGACAATGAGCAGTTCTTC. Amino acid sequence: CASSLASGGAKDNEQFF.

The chain has TRBV11-2 and TRBJ2-7; 10 bases are shared with TRBD2. V trimming: 4 bases; J trimming: 0 bases; junction bases outside the gene matches: 9. Germline CDR1 SGHAT, CDR2 FQNNGV. The CDR3 extends over 17 amino acids. CDR3 nucleotide sequence: TGTGCCAGCAGCTGGACCCTAGCGGGGGTGGTCTCCTACGAGCAGTACTTC. It yields the protein CASSWTLAGVVSYEQYF.

As concerns this clone: Other DNA sequences in this specimen translate into the identical CDR3. This sequence joins TRBV5-1 and TRBJ1-3, with D unresolved. The CDR3 length is 15 residues. Trimming took off 5 bases at V and 2 bases at J, with 14 bases between the two ends. Germline V lookup: CDR1 SGHRS, CDR2 YFSETQ. The CDR3 spells CASSLPLGTGNTIYF. CDR3 sequence (DNA): TGCGCCAGCAGTTTGCCTCTGGGGACTGGAAACACCATATATTTT. The whole variable domain, filled in from reference TRBV5-1 and TRBJ1-3, reads KAGVTQTPRYLIKTRGQQVTLSCSPISGHRSVSWYQQTPGQGLQFLFEYFSETQRNKGNFPGRFSGRQFSNSRSEMNVSTLELGDSALYLCASSLPLGTGNTIYFGEGSWLTVV.

This clone has just a few counts. A far larger clone is one nucleotide away, so this likely arose from a read error. The J gene is TRBJ2-2, the V gene TRBV27; possibly TRBD1 or TRBD2 for D (5 bases each). The CDR3 sequence is 14 residues long. Trimming took 7 bases from V and 12 from J, leaving 21 bases between them. Germline assignment: CDR1 MNHEY and CDR2 SMNVEV (reference sequence). The CDR3 sequence is CASITPGPQVKLFF. In DNA, the CDR3 is TGTGCCAGCATTACCCCGGGACCGCAAGTTAAGCTGTTTTTT.

This clone turned up a few times. CDR3 bases: TGTGCCAGCAGCGTTGTCCCGGACAGCTCTTCACCCCTCCACTTT. Encoded protein: CASSVVPDSSSPLHF. The V call is TRBV9, the J call TRBJ1-6; the D gene is possibly TRBD1 (6 bases). CDR1 is SGDLS, CDR2 YYNGEE, per germline. This CDR3 spans 15 amino acids. V lost 2 bases to trimming and J lost 9 bases, with 15 bases between them.

This clone was observed a single time. J is TRBJ2-5 and V is TRBV4-2, with D possibly called TRBD1 or TRBD2 (5 bases each). With the DNA end fitting TRBJ2-7 better, the J assignment may be wrong. Per germline, CDR1 LGHNA and CDR2 YNFKEQ. CDR3 size: 15 residues. The CDR3 loop is CASSQSGRQSDEQYF. In DNA, the CDR3 is TGTGCCAGCAGCCAGTCAGGGAGACAGTCCGACGAGCAGTACTTC.